This is a list of T cell receptor beta chains from one sample in a study of blood T cell repertoires in COVID-19. Profiled with immunoSEQ multiplex PCR; TCRdb holds only in-frame clones, not every one. The sample consists of approximately 100,000 clones, approximately 92% of them appearing once. Specimen: peripheral blood. The receptors here all came from a man aged 50 or older with active COVID-19. Both conserved end residues are trimmed from each CDR3.

J gene	CDR3 length	V gene	CDR3 protein
TRBJ2-5	16	TRBV27	ASTDRDTRDPGTVTQY
TRBJ1-4	15	TRBV4-1	ASSQVTNRGPNEKLF
TRBJ1-1	11	TRBV6-5	ASSYRGNTEAF
TRBJ1-2	14	TRBV4-1	ASSLLGGDRGRGYT
TRBJ2-7	14	TRBV5-1	ASSFRPGLTGYEQY
TRBJ1-4	15	TRBV6-1	ASSEFGTGRINEKLF
TRBJ2-5	13	TRBV24-1	ATSVTGTSGTTQY
TRBJ2-3	12	TRBV7-8	ASSFTGVTDTQY
TRBJ2-7	9	TRBV3-1/TRBV3-2	ASGTGSEQY
TRBJ1-5	12	TRBV6-5	ASSYSGGNQPQH
TRBJ2-2	14	TRBV3-1/TRBV3-2	ASSHRTSRNTGELF
TRBJ1-1	8	TRBV20-1	SARISEAF
TRBJ2-5	16	TRBV7-2	ASSFGSRASGMGETQY
TRBJ1-2	14	TRBV28	ASSLNPRTGLYGYT
TRBJ1-6	14	TRBV5-6	ASSLLRSSYNSPLH
TRBJ2-1	14	TRBV14	ASSERTSGRRYEQF
TRBJ2-7	13	TRBV6-5	ASSRGTGLIKEQY